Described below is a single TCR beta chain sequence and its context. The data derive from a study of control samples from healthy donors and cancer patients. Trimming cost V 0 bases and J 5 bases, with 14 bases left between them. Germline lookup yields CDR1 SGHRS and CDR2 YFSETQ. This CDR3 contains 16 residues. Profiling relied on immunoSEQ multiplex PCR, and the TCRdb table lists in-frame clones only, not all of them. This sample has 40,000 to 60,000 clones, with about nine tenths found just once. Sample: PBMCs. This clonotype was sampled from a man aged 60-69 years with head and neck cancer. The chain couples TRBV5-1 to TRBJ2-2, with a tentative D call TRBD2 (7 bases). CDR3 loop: CASSLAAGAGTGELFF. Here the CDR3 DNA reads TGCGCCAGCAGCTTGGCTGCGGGGGCTGGTACCGGGGAGCTGTTTTTT.